Below are 8 T cell receptor beta chains sequenced from a single sample in a study of blood T cell repertoires in COVID-19. TCRdb's table, derived via immunoSEQ multiplex PCR, lists solely in-frame clones and lacks some. The sample lists more than 85,000 clones; more than 80% were seen once. The material sequenced was peripheral blood. These receptors were obtained from a human donor in a cohort sampled during active COVID-19.

This clone has a single count. The genes are TRBV5-5 and TRBJ1-2; D is perhaps TRBD1 (5 bases). CDR1 and CDR2 (germline): SGHKS, YYEKEE (reference sequence). The CDR3 has 12 residues. V dropped 2 bases and J dropped 4 bases, with 6 bases sitting between them. The CDR3 protein is CASSFQGYGYTF. The CDR3, as DNA: TGTGCCAGCAGCTTTCAGGGCTATGGCTACACCTTC.

The genes are TRBV15 and TRBJ2-7; weak D call: TRBD1 (6 bases). The CDR3 extends over 16 amino acids. The germline gives CDR1 LNHNV, CDR2 YYDKDF (reference sequence). Trimming took off 3 bases at V and 2 bases at J, with 17 bases between the two ends. In DNA, the CDR3 is TGTGCCACCAGCAGGGAAAAACAGGGAGCGGCCTACGAGCAGTACTTC. Amino acid sequence: CATSREKQGAAYEQYF.

This clone was picked up one time. The CDR3 coding sequence is TGTGCCAGCAGCAGGGGGACAGGGGTTAATGAAAAACTGTTTTTT. This encodes CASSRGTGVNEKLFF. The J gene is TRBJ1-4, the V gene TRBV3-1 (or the pseudogene TRBV3-2); TRBD1 aligns across 10 bases. V dropped 5 bases and J dropped 4; count of bases not matched to a gene: 4. CDR1 and CDR2 (germline): LGHDT, YNNKEL (reference sequence). This CDR3 has 15 amino acids.

The chain has TRBV5-1 and TRBJ1-1; D is perhaps TRBD1 (6 bases). Germline CDR1 and CDR2: SGHRS and YFSETQ. V was trimmed by 4 bases and J by 1 base, leaving 14 bases between them. This CDR3 has 15 amino acids. The CDR3 is CASSPMGAENTEAFF. The CDR3 DNA follows: TGCGCCAGCAGCCCAATGGGGGCAGAGAACACTGAAGCTTTCTTT.

The V gene is TRBV19, the J gene TRBJ2-5; 7 positions match TRBD2. The trim removed 1 base at V and 5 bases at J, leaving 10 bases unmatched. Germline V gives CDR1 LNHDA, CDR2 SQIVND (reference sequence). This CDR3 contains 16 residues. The CDR3 coding sequence is TGTGCCAGTAGTATAGCGGCGGCCGGGGGGTTCGAGACCCAGTACTTC. This codes for CASSIAAAGGFETQYF. Drawing the rest from reference TRBV19 and TRBJ2-5, the complete variable domain is DGGITQSPKYLFRKEGQNVTLSCEQNLNHDAMYWYRQDPGQGLRLIYYSQIVNDFQKGDIAEGYSVSREKKESFPLTVTSAQKNPTAFYLCASSIAAAGGFETQYFGPGTRLLVL.

This chain connects TRBV6-5 to TRBJ1-2; the D gene is possibly TRBD1 (5 bases). This CDR3 is 14 amino acids long. CDR1 and CDR2 (germline): MNHEY, SVGAGI. The germline V and J ends were trimmed by 5 bases and 4 bases, with 14 bases remaining between them. CDR3 loop: CASSPRGEIYGYTF. CDR3 bases: TGTGCCAGCAGTCCCCGGGGGGAAATCTATGGCTACACCTTC.

About this clone: A junction end diverges from the germline sequence, so it may reflect a read error. The V gene is TRBV7-7, the J gene TRBJ2-1, with D perhaps TRBD2 (7 bases). The CDR3 extends over 15 amino acids. Germline V gene data show CDR1 as SSHAT and CDR2 as FNYEAQ (reference sequence). This chain's CDR3 is CASSRGGHRHNEQFF. The DNA of the CDR3 is TGTGCTAGCAGCCGCGGGGGCCACAGACACAATGAGCAGTTCTTC.

The chain recombines TRBV18 with TRBJ2-2; possibly TRBD1 for D (6 bases). The CDR3 covers 16 residues. Germline V gives CDR1 KGHSH, CDR2 LQKENI. Trimming removed 3 bases at V and 5 bases at J, with 16 bases between. The CDR3 reads CASSPGQQGRTGELFF. CDR3 sequence (DNA): TGTGCCAGCTCACCCGGACAGCAGGGGCGGACCGGGGAGCTGTTTTTT.